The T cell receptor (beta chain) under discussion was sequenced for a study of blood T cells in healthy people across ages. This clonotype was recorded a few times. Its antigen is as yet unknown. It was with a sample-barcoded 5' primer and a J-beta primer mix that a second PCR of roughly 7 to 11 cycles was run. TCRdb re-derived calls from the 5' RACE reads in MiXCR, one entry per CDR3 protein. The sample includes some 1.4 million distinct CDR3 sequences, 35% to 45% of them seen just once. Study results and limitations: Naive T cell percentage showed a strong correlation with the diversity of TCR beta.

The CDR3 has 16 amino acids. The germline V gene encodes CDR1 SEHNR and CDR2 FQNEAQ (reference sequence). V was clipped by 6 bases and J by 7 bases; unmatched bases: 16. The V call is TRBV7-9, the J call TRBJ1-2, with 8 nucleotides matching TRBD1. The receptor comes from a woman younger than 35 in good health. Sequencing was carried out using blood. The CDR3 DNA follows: TGTGCCAGCAGTCGAATAACGGACAGGGTCGTCGGTGGCTACACCTTC. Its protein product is CASSRITDRVVGGYTF.